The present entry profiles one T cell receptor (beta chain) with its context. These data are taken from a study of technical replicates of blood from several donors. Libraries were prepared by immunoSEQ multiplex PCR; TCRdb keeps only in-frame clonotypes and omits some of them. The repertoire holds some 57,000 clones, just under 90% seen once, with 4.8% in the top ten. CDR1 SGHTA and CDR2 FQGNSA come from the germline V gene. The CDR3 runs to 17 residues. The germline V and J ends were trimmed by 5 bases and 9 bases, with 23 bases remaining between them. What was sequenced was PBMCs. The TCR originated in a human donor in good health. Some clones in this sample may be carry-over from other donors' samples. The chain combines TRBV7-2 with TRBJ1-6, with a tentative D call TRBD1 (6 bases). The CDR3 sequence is CASSAHPTTGTSSPLHF. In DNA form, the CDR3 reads TGTGCCAGCAGCGCACACCCAACGACAGGTACGAGTTCACCCCTCCACTTT.